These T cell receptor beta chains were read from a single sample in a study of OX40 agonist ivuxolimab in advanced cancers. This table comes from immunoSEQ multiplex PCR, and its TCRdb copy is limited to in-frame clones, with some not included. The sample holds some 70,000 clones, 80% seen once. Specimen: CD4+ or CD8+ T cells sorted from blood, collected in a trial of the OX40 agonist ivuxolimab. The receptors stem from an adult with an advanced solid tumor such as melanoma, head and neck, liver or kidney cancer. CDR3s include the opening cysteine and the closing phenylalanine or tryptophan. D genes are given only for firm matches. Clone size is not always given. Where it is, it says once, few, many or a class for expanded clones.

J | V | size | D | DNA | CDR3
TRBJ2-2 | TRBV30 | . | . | TGTGCCTGGAGAAGGGGACAGAACACCGGGGAGCTGTTTTTT | CAWRRGQNTGELFF
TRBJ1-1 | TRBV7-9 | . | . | TGTGCCAGCAGCCTAGGCGGGGGCAGTAACAGCGGTGAGAGGGCTTTCTTT | CASSLGGGSNSGERAFF
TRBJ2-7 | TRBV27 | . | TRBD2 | TGTGCCAGCAGTTGGGGGACTAGCGGATCCTACGAGCAGTACTTC | CASSWGTSGSYEQYF
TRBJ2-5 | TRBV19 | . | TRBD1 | TGTGCCAGTAGTAGACAGGGGCGCCTGGAGACCCAGTACTTC | CASSRQGRLETQYF
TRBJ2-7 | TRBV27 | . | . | TGTGCCAGCAGTTTCTCCGGGTCTAGTTCGGGGAACTACGAGCAGTACTTC | CASSFSGSSSGNYEQYF
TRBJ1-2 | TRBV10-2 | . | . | TGCGCCAGCAGTGAGTCGAATGCGGGGGGCAACTATGGCTACACCTTC | CASSESNAGGNYGYTF
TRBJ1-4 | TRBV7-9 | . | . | TGTGCCAGCAGCTCAAAAGGGTTTGCTGAAAAACTGTTTTTT | CASSSKGFAEKLFF
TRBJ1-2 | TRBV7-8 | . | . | TGTGCCAGCAGCATCACAGGGTGGGACTATGGCTACACCTTC | CASSITGWDYGYTF
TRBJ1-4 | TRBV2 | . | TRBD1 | TGTGCCAGCGGGCAGGGGGCCATTGGTGAAAAACTGTTTTTT | CASGQGAIGEKLFF
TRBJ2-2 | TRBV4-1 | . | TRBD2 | TGCGCCAGCAGCCAAGCGCTAGCGGGGGGACCGCTCGGGGAGCTGTTTTTT | CASSQALAGGPLGELFF
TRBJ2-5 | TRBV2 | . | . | TGTGCCAGCCGGGGGATACAAGAGACCCAGTACTTC | CASRGIQETQYF
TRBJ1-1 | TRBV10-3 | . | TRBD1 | TGTGCCATCAGCCCCGACAGGGACACTGAAGCTTTCTTT | CAISPDRDTEAFF
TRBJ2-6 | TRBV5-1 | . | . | TGCGCCAGCACCCAGGGGGGCACTGGGGCCAACGTCCTGACTTTC | CASTQGGTGANVLTF
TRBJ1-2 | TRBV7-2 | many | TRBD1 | TGTGCCAGCAGCTTAGACGGGACAGGCTGGGACTATGGCTACACCTTC | CASSLDGTGWDYGYTF
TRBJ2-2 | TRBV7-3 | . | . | TGTGCCAGCAGCTTAAGCACGTCAACCGGGGAGCTGTTTTTT | CASSLSTSTGELFF
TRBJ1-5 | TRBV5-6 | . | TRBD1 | TGTGCCAGCAGCTTGGCGAGACAGGGGGCGAATCAGCCCCAGCATTTT | CASSLARQGANQPQHF
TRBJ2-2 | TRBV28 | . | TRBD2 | TGTGCCAGCAATCCGGAGCGGGAGGGACTCACCGGGGAGCTGTTTTTT | CASNPEREGLTGELFF
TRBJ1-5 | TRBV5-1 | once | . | TGCGCCAGCAGCTTGGAAGGGGTCCGCAATCAGCCCCAGCATTTT | CASSLEGVRNQPQHF